Below, 30 T cell receptor beta chains from the same sample are listed, as sequenced in a study of CD8 T cells in ankylosing spondylitis. Study-wide results and limits: What appeared characteristic of ankylosing spondylitis blood was a TCR beta motif of about eight highly homologous variants.

Their antigen targets remain unknown. In TCRdb, the 5' RACE reads were re-called with MiXCR into one record per CDR3 protein. Of 200,000 to 250,000 distinct CDR3 sequences in the sample, 15% to 20% were seen once. The sample comprised blood, either unsorted or a sorted T cell fraction (not recorded which). The source is a male donor with ankylosing spondylitis.

This clonotype showed up just a few times. The rearrangement joins TRBV4-1 to TRBJ1-1, with 7 bases identical to TRBD1. The trim removed 5 bases at V and 3 bases at J, leaving 15 bases unmatched. The CDR3 extends over 17 amino acids. Per the germline V gene, CDR1 is MGHRA and CDR2 is YSYEKL. CDR3 sequence (DNA): TGCGCCAGCAGCTGGGCCTCTGGGGACAGAGTCTACACTGAAGCTTTCTTT. As protein: CASSWASGDRVYTEAFF.

The gene calls are TRBV7-8 and TRBJ2-3; D is unclear. This CDR3 has 15 amino acids. V was shortened by 1 base and J by 2 bases, with 10 bases between the two germline ends. Looked up from germline, CDR1 is SGHVS and CDR2 is FQNEAQ. The DNA for the CDR3 is TGTGCCAGCAGCTTAGGAGTCGGTTACACAGATACGCAGTATTTT. Its translation is CASSLGVGYTDTQYF.

This clonotype was detected only a few times. The chain uses TRBV19 and TRBJ2-2; either TRBD1 or TRBD2 may supply D (5 bases each). The CDR3 is made up of 14 amino acids. V was pared by 3 bases and J by 5 bases, with 10 bases between. The germline CDR1 and CDR2 sequences are LNHDA and SQIVND (reference sequence). DNA for the CDR3: TGTGCCAGTAGTATCCCGTGGGGGACCGGGGAGCTGTTTTTT. Translated: CASSIPWGTGELFF.

This clonotype was recorded a few times. The chain combines TRBV4-1 with TRBJ1-1; D perhaps matches TRBD1 (5 bases). The CDR3 covers 13 residues. Looked up from germline, CDR1 is MGHRA and CDR2 is YSYEKL. The V end was cut by 6 bases, the J end by 6 bases, with 14 bases between. The DNA of the CDR3 is TGCGCCAGCAGGGGGGACCTAGAACCTGAAGCTTTCTTT. Residues: CASRGDLEPEAFF.

The rearrangement links TRBV25-1 to TRBJ1-2; the D gene is possibly TRBD1 (5 bases). With 4 bases removed from V and 2 bases from J, the gap between germline ends came to 8 bases. The germline CDR1 and CDR2 sequences are MGHDK and SYGVNS. CDR3 length equals 13 residues. The CDR3 sequence is CASSAGTNYGYTF. CDR3 nucleotides: TGTGCCAGCAGTGCAGGGACCAACTATGGCTACACCTTC.

This clonotype showed up many times. This chain links TRBV29-1 with TRBJ1-1; maybe TRBD1 (5 bases). Trimming shortened V by 6 bases and J by 0 bases, and 11 bases separated the two germline ends. Germline values: CDR1 SQVTM, CDR2 ANQGSEA. The length of the CDR3 is 13 residues. CDR3 amino acids: CSVTDRMNTEAFF. The CDR3 coding sequence is TGCAGCGTGACCGACAGAATGAACACTGAAGCTTTCTTT.

This clonotype showed up just a few times. The chain is built from TRBV11-2 and TRBJ1-2; D is possibly TRBD1 (6 bases). The V and J ends lost 5 bases and 0 bases respectively, with 16 bases between them. The length of the CDR3 is 16 residues. The germline gives CDR1 SGHAT, CDR2 FQNNGV. Written as DNA, the CDR3 is TGTGCCAGCAGCCATACAGGGACCCTAACTAACTATGGCTACACCTTC. Encoded protein: CASSHTGTLTNYGYTF.

This clonotype came up a few times. The V gene is TRBV4-1, the J gene TRBJ2-1; 7 bases map to TRBD2. This CDR3 is 15 amino acids long. The trim removed 4 bases at V and 0 bases at J, leaving 3 bases unmatched. Per the germline V gene, CDR1 is MGHRA and CDR2 is YSYEKL. Written as DNA, the CDR3 is TGCGCCAGCAGCCCCTGGACTAGCTCCTACAATGAGCAGTTCTTC. The encoded protein is CASSPWTSSYNEQFF.

The rearrangement links TRBV29-1 to TRBJ2-1; no clear D gene. CDR3 length: 12 amino acids. V lost 1 base and J lost 4, with 5 bases in between. Germline CDR1 reads SQVTM; CDR2 reads ANQGSEA. CDR3 DNA: TGCAGCGTTGAAGTTTTGTACAATGAGCAGTTCTTC. Its protein is CSVEVLYNEQFF.

This clonotype has just a few counts. The chain uses TRBV9 and TRBJ2-3; the D is unclear. The ends were cut back, 2 bases at V and 3 bases at J, with 16 bases in the middle. This CDR3 is built from 16 residues. The V gene's germline CDR1 is SGDLS and CDR2 YYNGEE. Here the CDR3 reads CASSVGNEGSTDTQYF. The CDR3 DNA is TGTGCCAGCAGCGTGGGTAATGAAGGGTCGACAGATACGCAGTATTTT.

In this sample, this clonotype turned up a few times. The chain links TRBV6-5 to TRBJ1-2, with a possible D match to TRBD1 (6 bases). V lost 4 bases and J lost 6, with 15 bases in between. Looked up from germline, CDR1 is MNHEY and CDR2 is SVGAGI. This CDR3 has 14 amino acids. The CDR3 sequence is CASSWGGAGDGYTF. In DNA, the CDR3 is TGTGCCAGCAGTTGGGGGGGTGCAGGGGATGGCTACACCTTC.

This rearrangement joins TRBV5-1 to TRBJ1-2; D possibly corresponds to TRBD1 (5 bases). The germline gives CDR1 SGHRS, CDR2 YFSETQ. Trimming pared 4 bases from V and 8 bases from J, leaving 21 bases between. The CDR3 totals 15 residues. In DNA form, the CDR3 reads TGCGCCAGCAGCCCACCGGGACCCACTTTGCAGGGCTACACCTTC. It translates to CASSPPGPTLQGYTF.

The genes are TRBV7-9 and TRBJ2-7; D remains ambiguous. The CDR3 sequence is 14 residues long. Germline V gene sequence: CDR1 SEHNR, CDR2 FQNEAQ (reference sequence). The V and J ends lost 7 bases and 4 bases respectively, with 17 bases between them. The CDR3 DNA reads as TGTGCCAGCACCGCCGTTTGGGAAGGGTACGAGCAGTACTTC. Residues: CASTAVWEGYEQYF.

The chain uses TRBV12-3 or TRBV12-4 and TRBJ1-2, with 11 positions matching TRBD1. With V trimmed by 3 bases and J by 2 bases, 2 bases remained unmatched. This CDR3 region has 15 residues. The CDR3 DNA reads as TGTGCCAGCAGTTTGGGGGACAGGGGGAACTATGGCTACACCTTC. Encoded protein: CASSLGDRGNYGYTF.

This clonotype was seen a few times. The chain couples TRBV12-3 or TRBV12-4 to TRBJ1-5; the match to TRBD1 covers 8 bases. This CDR3 has 14 residues. Germline trimming cut 4 bases from V and 3 bases from J; bases unmatched to any gene: 2. This CDR3 is CASSWGQDNQPQHF. The CDR3 DNA sequence: TGTGCCAGCAGTTGGGGACAGGACAATCAGCCCCAGCATTTT.

This clonotype was found once. This chain connects TRBV28 to TRBJ1-1; D perhaps matches TRBD1 (6 bases). Trimming shortened V by 6 bases and J by 0 bases, and 14 bases separated the two germline ends. The germline gives CDR1 MDHEN, CDR2 SYDVKM. The CDR3 consists of 15 residues. CDR3 sequence reads: CASSPTGSLNTEAFF. The CDR3 nucleotides read TGTGCCAGCAGCCCGACAGGATCCCTGAACACTGAAGCTTTCTTT.

This sequence joins TRBV2 and TRBJ2-7, with TRBD2 matching over 12 bases. J gave up 0 bases and V 5 bases, and 17 bases lay outside the gene matches. The CDR3 is 20 amino acids. CDR1 and CDR2 (germline): SNHLY, FYNNEI. CDR3 bases: TGTGCCAGCAGTAACGTATACCTAGCGGGAGGGCCAACCCCCTCCTACGAGCAGTACTTC. Translated, it gives CASSNVYLAGGPTPSYEQYF.

The V call is TRBV7-2, the J call TRBJ2-3; 8 nucleotides agree with TRBD2. This CDR3 contains 17 residues. The J segment lost 6 bases and the V segment lost 1 base, leaving 12 bases of the junction unmatched. The V gene's germline CDR1 is SGHTA and CDR2 FQGNSA. In nucleotides, the CDR3 is TGTGCCAGCAGCTTAGTTTCGAGCGGGAGAATTAACGATACGCAGTATTTT. This sequence encodes CASSLVSSGRINDTQYF. Drawing the rest from reference TRBV7-2 and TRBJ2-3, the complete variable domain is GAGVSQSPSNKVTEKGKDVELRCDPISGHTALYWYRQSLGQGLEFLIYFQGNSAPDKSGLPSDRFSAERTGGSVSTLTIQRTQQEDSAVYLCASSLVSSGRINDTQYFGPGTRLTVL.

This clonotype was counted a few times. The chain combines TRBV5-6 with TRBJ1-2, with a tentative D call TRBD1 (5 bases). Germline assignment: CDR1 SGHDT and CDR2 YYEEEE. The CDR3 extends over 13 amino acids. V was pared by 0 bases and J by 4 bases, with 7 bases between. CDR3 loop: CASSLDGAYGYTF. The CDR3 DNA sequence: TGTGCCAGCAGCTTGGACGGGGCCTATGGCTACACCTTC.

This clonotype was seen many times. The CDR3 region is CSASGVRMSYEQYF. In DNA, the CDR3 is TGCAGTGCTTCGGGGGTCAGGATGTCCTACGAGCAGTACTTC. The chain joins TRBV20-1 to TRBJ2-7, with a tentative D call TRBD2 (6 bases). From germline, CDR1 is DFQATT and CDR2 SNEGSKA (reference sequence). V dropped 5 bases and J dropped 1 base, with 15 bases sitting between them. This CDR3 comprises 14 residues.

This clonotype was picked up a small number of times. This rearrangement joins TRBV4-1 to TRBJ1-2, with D maybe TRBD1 (6 bases). The V and J ends lost 1 base and 2 bases respectively, with 14 bases between them. Germline lookup yields CDR1 MGHRA and CDR2 YSYEKL. The CDR3 has 16 amino acids. CDR3 region: CASSQAGQYDNYGYTF. The CDR3 region has the DNA TGCGCCAGCAGCCAAGCGGGACAATACGACAACTATGGCTACACCTTC.

The chain carries TRBV6-1 and TRBJ2-1, with D perhaps TRBD1 or TRBD2 (5 bases each). Trimming left V 6 bases short and J 10 bases short, with 25 bases between. CDR1 is MNHNS and CDR2 is SASEGT in the germline V gene. This CDR3 spans 16 amino acids. CDR3 nucleotides: TGTGCCAGCAGCCCCCGGGACCAGTTCTTTTATAGAGAGCAGTTCTTC. It encodes CASSPRDQFFYREQFF.

This clonotype was seen a handful of times. CDR3 sequence: CAISEIPSGYTDTQYF. The CDR3 DNA reads as TGTGCCATCAGTGAGATTCCTAGCGGGTACACAGATACGCAGTATTTT. The V and J genes are TRBV10-3 and TRBJ2-3; 8 bases agree with TRBD2. V lost 2 bases to trimming and J lost 2 bases; unmatched junction nucleotides: 6. Germline-derived CDR1 and CDR2 are ENHRY and SYGVKD. This CDR3 is 16 amino acids long.

The rearrangement uses TRBV3-1 and TRBJ1-1; a weak D match, TRBD1 (5 bases). Looked up from germline, CDR1 is LGHDT and CDR2 is YNNKEL (reference sequence). The ends were cut back, 0 bases at V and 4 bases at J, with 15 bases in the middle. This CDR3 has 16 residues. CDR3 protein: CASSQDEGQYGTEAFF. The CDR3 region has the DNA TGTGCCAGCAGCCAAGATGAGGGGCAATACGGCACTGAAGCTTTCTTT.

This clonotype was observed a few times. This sequence joins TRBV9 and TRBJ2-5, with D uncertain. This CDR3 region has 12 residues. Trimming shortened V by 0 bases and J by 7 bases, and 7 bases separated the two germline ends. Per germline, CDR1 SGDLS and CDR2 YYNGEE. CDR3 in amino acids: CASSVEGGTQYF. The CDR3 DNA reads as TGTGCCAGCAGCGTAGAAGGTGGGACCCAGTACTTC. The complete variable domain, with remaining parts taken from reference TRBV9 and TRBJ2-5, reads DSGVTQTPKHLITATGQRVTLRCSPRSGDLSVYWYQQSLDQGLQFLIQYYNGEERAKGNILERFSAQQFPDLHSELNLSSLELGDSALYFCASSVEGGTQYFGPGTRLLVL.

This clonotype appeared many times. The chain links TRBV12-3 or TRBV12-4 to TRBJ2-1; D ambiguous. V lost 4 bases, J lost 0 bases, and 4 bases lay in between. This CDR3 is 13 amino acids long. CDR3 region: CASSSSSYNEQFF. CDR3 coding DNA: TGTGCCAGCAGTTCGAGCTCCTACAATGAGCAGTTCTTC.

The rearrangement uses TRBV13 and TRBJ2-1; no clear D gene. The CDR3 consists of 14 residues. V was pared by 0 bases and J by 3 bases, with 6 bases between. Germline-derived CDR1 and CDR2 are PRHDT and FYEKMQ (reference sequence). The CDR3 DNA is TGTGCCAGCAGCTTAGGCCGGCGCTACAATGAGCAGTTCTTC. This gives the protein CASSLGRRYNEQFF.

This clonotype was detected a few times. This sequence joins TRBV14 and TRBJ2-1, with D perhaps TRBD1 or TRBD2 (5 bases each). The CDR3 runs 16 residues. The V and J ends lost 4 bases and 8 bases respectively, with 21 bases between them. The V gene's germline CDR1 is SGHDN and CDR2 FVKESK. The DNA of the CDR3 is TGTGCCAGCAGCCCCCACTCAGGGACCCTGGGAGATGAGCAGTTCTTC. The encoded protein is CASSPHSGTLGDEQFF.

The chain joins TRBV3-1 to TRBJ1-2; the match to TRBD1 covers 7 bases. This CDR3 is 17 amino acids long. Germline values: CDR1 LGHDT, CDR2 YNNKEL (reference sequence). The V gene end was trimmed by 5 bases and the J gene end by 4 bases; junction bases not matched to a gene: 16. CDR3 coding DNA: TGTGCCAGCAGCGCGGAGGTCACAACAGGGGTCCTCTATGGCTACACCTTC. Amino acids: CASSAEVTTGVLYGYTF. Variable domain in full (rest from reference TRBV3-1 and TRBJ1-2): DTAVSQTPKYLVTQMGNDKSIKCEQNLGHDTMYWYKQDSKKFLKIMFSYNNKELIINETVPNRFSPKSPDKAHLNLHINSLELGDSAVYFCASSAEVTTGVLYGYTFGSGTRLTVV.

This clonotype was counted only a few times. This chain joins TRBV5-1 and TRBJ2-1; D tentatively reads TRBD1 or TRBD2 (5 bases each). CDR3 size: 16 residues. Looked up from germline, CDR1 is SGHRS and CDR2 is YFSETQ. Trimming shortened V by 0 bases and J by 0 bases, and 10 bases separated the two germline ends. CDR3 coding DNA: TGCGCCAGCAGCTTGGCCGGGGCTGACTCCTACAATGAGCAGTTCTTC. Residues: CASSLAGADSYNEQFF.